The T cell receptor beta chain under discussion was sequenced for a study of spatial heterogeneity in lung cancer. At the level of the study: Within raw reads, each unique TCR and UMI combination appeared on average more than ten times.

The time point was: sample taken at primary tumor resection. Every molecule of TCR cDNA had its own unique molecular identifier. TCRdb analysed the 5' RACE reads with MiXCR anew, one entry per CDR3 protein. The data contain some 3,500 distinct CDR3 sequences, about 26% of them singletons. Notes on the study in general: How many expanded intratumoral alpha and beta TCRs were present tracked the tumor mutation count, which was a count of nonsynonymous mutations.

Trimming cost V 4 bases and J 4 bases, with 16 bases left between them. CDR3 size: 15 residues. Germline CDR1 LGHDT, CDR2 YNNKEL (reference sequence). By its share, this clonotype is medium-sized (0.01 to 0.1%). Its antigen remains unknown. A library made for alpha chains picked up this beta chain off target, so its size means little. This TCR was sampled from a male donor with early-stage non-small cell lung cancer. The sample here was lung tumor tissue, taken at surgery. V and J are TRBV3-1 and TRBJ2-5, with TRBD2 as a possible D gene (5 bases). The CDR3 reads CASSLPGAEGETQYF. CDR3 in DNA: TGTGCCAGCAGCCTCCCCGGAGCTGAGGGAGAGACCCAGTACTTC.